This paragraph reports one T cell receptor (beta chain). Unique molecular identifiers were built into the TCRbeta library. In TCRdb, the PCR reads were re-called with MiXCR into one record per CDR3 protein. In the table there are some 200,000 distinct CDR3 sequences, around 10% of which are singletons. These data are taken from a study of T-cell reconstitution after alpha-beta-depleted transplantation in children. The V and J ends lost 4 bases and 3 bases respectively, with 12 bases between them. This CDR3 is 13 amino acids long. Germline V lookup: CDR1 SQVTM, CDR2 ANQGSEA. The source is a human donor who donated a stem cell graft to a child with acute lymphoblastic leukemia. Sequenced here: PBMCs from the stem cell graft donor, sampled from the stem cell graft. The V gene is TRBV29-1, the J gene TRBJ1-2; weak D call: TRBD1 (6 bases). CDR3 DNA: TGCAGCGTTGCGAGGGGGGCAGACTATGGCTACACCTTC. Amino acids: CSVARGADYGYTF.